Here is one T cell receptor beta chain with its context. Original processing notes: The authors estimated nucleated cell counts from reference gene primer amplification. Sequencing used immunoSEQ multiplex PCR; TCRdb keeps in-frame clones, though not all of them. The V and J calls and the clone size are those of that table, but D and trimming were determined from the DNA. The sample holds over 60,000 clones; 80% to 90% are singletons and the top ten take approximately 11%. The source of the sample is a study of blood T cell repertoires in COVID-19. The V and J ends lost 4 bases and 6 bases, in that order; junction bases with no gene match: 15. This CDR3 has 17 amino acids. Germline CDR1 and CDR2: LNHDA and SQIVND (reference sequence).

Sequences were obtained from peripheral blood. The receptor comes from a man between 65 and 85 years old with active or convalescent COVID-19. V and J are TRBV19 and TRBJ2-4, with 7 bases matching TRBD2. Here the CDR3 reads CASSTHTFSTSRNIQYF. The CDR3 DNA reads TGTGCCAGTAGTACCCACACTTTCTCGACTAGCCGAAACATTCAGTACTTC.